This TCR beta chain derives from a study of long-term antiretroviral therapy in people with HIV. The wider study: Of all samples, the earliest predate the 2015 immediate-ART recommendation by about a decade.

This clone was seen only once. One end of the junction varies from germline; a read error may be responsible. The authors ran the immunoSEQ assay, v3.0, at survey level. The method was immunoSEQ multiplex PCR; TCRdb's version includes in-frame clones alone and lacks a portion of them. The sample has more than 20,000 clones, 84% seen once; the top ten hold under 3.5%. The CDR3 has 15 amino acids. CDR1 and CDR2 from the germline V gene are SGHTA and FQGTGA. The TCR originated in a woman aged 45-59 years with HIV. The sequencing used unsorted PBMCs, collected 1.9 years after starting antiretroviral therapy. The J gene is TRBJ2-5, the V gene TRBV7-3, with D perhaps matching TRBD2 (5 bases). Here the CDR3 DNA reads TGTGCCAGCAGTTTAACGAACGGGAAAGGGGAGACCCAGTACTTC. Translated, it gives CASSLTNGKGETQYF.